This T cell receptor beta chain was sequenced in a study of blood T cell repertoires in COVID-19. Germline V CDR1 and CDR2: SGHKS, YYEKEE (reference sequence). The trim removed 4 bases at V and 4 bases at J, leaving 20 bases unmatched. This CDR3 is built from 19 residues. The repertoire was sequenced with immunoSEQ multiplex PCR; TCRdb's copy has only in-frame clones and lacks some. The table lists roughly 250,000 clones, about 88% of them singletons. This TCR came from a woman aged 35 to 49 who had recovered from COVID-19. The J gene is TRBJ1-5, the V gene TRBV5-5, with 7 bases identical to TRBD1. The specimen sequenced was peripheral blood. Here the CDR3 DNA reads TGTGCCAGCAGCCTAGGACAGGCGGAGGACCCTTTTAGGAATCAGCCCCAGCATTTT. It yields the protein CASSLGQAEDPFRNQPQHF.